Listed below are T cell receptor beta chains from one sample, sequenced in a study of CD4+ T cells in melanoma. Data came from immunoSEQ multiplex PCR; TCRdb stores just in-frame clones and leaves some out. The table includes about 140,000 clones, nearly 95% detected once. The receptors come from a human donor with melanoma. CDR3s include the opening cysteine and the closing phenylalanine or tryptophan. The order of the fields is D gene, J gene, CDR3 length, clone size, V gene, CDR3 protein, CDR3 DNA. The D gene is left open where the match is weak. The listing skips clone size in some rows; elsewhere it reads once, few, many or a size class.

>.|TRBJ1-4|16|.|TRBV6-1
CASSERGIATNEKLFF
TGTGCCAGCAGTGAGAGGGGGATTGCAACTAATGAAAAACTGTTTTTT
>.|TRBJ1-1|13|.|TRBV27
CATRGGLTTEAFF
TGTGCCACCCGGGGGGGACTAACCACTGAAGCTTTCTTT
>.|TRBJ1-1|11|.|TRBV30
CAWSVLAEAFF
TGTGCCTGGAGTGTACTCGCCGAAGCTTTCTTT
>.|TRBJ1-6|13|.|TRBV7-3
CASSVQLDSPLHF
TGTGCCAGCAGCGTACAGTTAGATTCACCCCTCCACTTT
>.|TRBJ2-5|15|.|TRBV6-5
CASSYTDRQQETQYF
TGTGCCAGCAGTTACACCGACAGGCAACAAGAGACCCAGTACTTC
>.|TRBJ1-1|14|once|TRBV6-6
CASSPDGENTEAFF
TGTGCCAGCAGCCCCGATGGGGAGAACACTGAAGCTTTCTTT
>.|TRBJ1-6|13|.|TRBV6-1
CASSEQSNSPLHF
TGTGCCAGCAGTGAACAATCTAATTCACCCCTCCACTTT
>TRBD1|TRBJ2-7|15|once|TRBV5-1
CASSPRQGNTDEQYF
TGCGCCAGCAGCCCCCGACAGGGAAATACGGACGAGCAGTACTTC
>.|TRBJ2-6|14|.|TRBV4-1
CASSQVGGANVLTF
TGCGCCAGCAGCCAAGTCGGCGGGGCCAACGTCCTGACTTTC
>TRBD2|TRBJ2-3|16|.|TRBV29-1
CSVEGTSAGSTDTQYF
TGCAGCGTTGAAGGGACTTCAGCGGGGAGCACAGATACGCAGTATTTT
>TRBD1|TRBJ1-6|14|.|TRBV5-5
CASSLDRGFSPLHF
TGTGCCAGCAGCCTGGACAGGGGGTTCTCACCCCTCCACTTT
>.|TRBJ2-7|15|.|TRBV5-1
CASNAGGLSSGEQYF
TGCGCCAGCAACGCCGGGGGACTGTCTTCTGGCGAGCAGTACTTC
>TRBD2|TRBJ2-1|15|.|TRBV7-2
CASRTSGGAYNEQFF
TGTGCCAGCCGAACTAGCGGGGGGGCCTACAATGAGCAGTTCTTC
>TRBD1|TRBJ1-1|17|.|TRBV18
CASSRRGMDRMNTEAFF
TGTGCCAGCTCCCGTCGTGGGATGGACAGGATGAACACTGAAGCTTTCTTT
>TRBD1|TRBJ1-6|15|.|TRBV4-1
CASSPQGTANSPLHF
TGCGCCAGCAGCCCTCAGGGGACAGCCAATTCACCCCTCCACTTT
>.|TRBJ1-6|14|.|TRBV30
CAWSPGHHNSPLHF
TGTGCCTGGAGTCCCGGACACCATAATTCACCCCTCCACTTT
>.|TRBJ1-5|15|.|TRBV6-1
CASRVLEGRNQPQHF
TGTGCCAGCAGGGTCCTCGAGGGTAGGAATCAGCCCCAGCATTTT
>.|TRBJ1-1|14|.|TRBV30
CAWSWGHKNTEAFF
TGTGCCTGGAGTTGGGGACATAAAAACACTGAAGCTTTCTTT
>.|TRBJ1-1|15|.|TRBV6-5
CASRTGTSMNTEAFF
TGTGCCAGCAGGACCGGGACTTCTATGAACACTGAAGCTTTCTTT
>TRBD1|TRBJ1-2|13|.|TRBV7-2
CASSPGQVHGYTF
TGTGCCAGCAGCCCTGGACAGGTCCATGGCTACACCTTC
>.|TRBJ1-3|16|.|TRBV11-2
CASSLVRRSAGNTIYF
TGTGCCAGCAGCTTAGTTCGGAGGTCGGCTGGAAACACCATATATTTT
>.|TRBJ1-1|15|.|TRBV6-6
CASSSMALRNTEAFF
TGTGCCAGCAGTTCCATGGCCTTACGGAACACTGAAGCTTTCTTT
>TRBD1|TRBJ1-2|14|.|TRBV2
CASRPGTENYGYTF
TGTGCCAGCAGGCCTGGGACAGAAAACTATGGCTACACCTTC
>.|TRBJ2-7|15|.|TRBV19
CASSTRERNTYEQYF
TGTGCCAGTAGCACCCGGGAGCGGAATACCTACGAGCAGTACTTC
>.|TRBJ2-6|17|once|TRBV7-9
CASSLLGGGSGANVLTF
TGTGCCAGCAGCTTGCTAGGGGGAGGCTCTGGGGCCAACGTCCTGACTTTC
>.|TRBJ2-7|14|.|TRBV5-1
CASKRTASTYEQYF
TGCGCCAGCAAGCGGACAGCTTCAACCTACGAGCAGTACTTC
>.|TRBJ1-1|15|once|TRBV30
CAWSAQVHMNTEAFF
TGTGCCTGGAGTGCACAGGTTCACATGAACACTGAAGCTTTCTTT
>.|TRBJ1-1|12|.|TRBV2
CASSKLETEAFF
TGTGCCAGCAGTAAACTGGAAACTGAAGCTTTCTTT
>TRBD1|TRBJ2-3|14|.|TRBV2
CASKDRGSTDTQYF
TGTGCCAGCAAAGACAGGGGGAGCACAGATACGCAGTATTTT
>.|TRBJ2-7|17|.|TRBV21-1
CASSESRGSPCSYEQYF
TGTGCCAGCAGCGAGTCCCGTGGGTCCCCCTGTTCATACGAGCAGTACTTC
>.|TRBJ2-2|14|.|TRBV5-1
CASSIQGNTGELFF
TGCGCCAGCAGTATTCAGGGTAACACCGGGGAGCTGTTTTTT
>TRBD1|TRBJ1-6|15|.|TRBV25-1
CASSETGGGNSPLHF
TGTGCCAGCAGTGAGACAGGGGGCGGGAATTCACCCCTCCACTTT
>TRBD1|TRBJ2-7|15|.|TRBV19
CASKSQGTGRNEQYF
TGTGCCAGTAAAAGTCAAGGGACAGGGAGAAACGAGCAGTACTTC
>TRBD1|TRBJ2-7|15|once|TRBV5-1
CASSLAGTGTGEQYF
TGCGCCAGCAGCTTGGCCGGGACAGGGACTGGTGAGCAGTACTTC
>.|TRBJ1-3|16|.|TRBV5-4
CASSLGTLDSGNTIYF
TGTGCCAGCAGCTTGGGGACTCTCGACTCTGGAAACACCATATATTTT
>.|TRBJ1-1|13|.|TRBV7-9
CASSLQANTEAFF
TGTGCCAGCAGCTTACAGGCTAACACTGAAGCTTTCTTT
>.|TRBJ1-1|14|.|TRBV19
CASSIVGRNTEAFF
TGTGCCAGTAGTATAGTCGGCAGGAACACTGAAGCTTTCTTT
>TRBD2|TRBJ2-2|17|once|TRBV10-2
CASSEPGLAENTGELFF
TGCGCCAGCAGTGAGCCGGGACTAGCGGAGAACACCGGGGAGCTGTTTTTT
>.|TRBJ1-3|15|.|TRBV4-1
CASSQTGTPGNTIYF
TGCGCCAGCAGCCAAACCGGGACCCCAGGAAACACCATATATTTT
>.|TRBJ2-7|14|.|TRBV7-9
CASSLGSGRYEQYF
TGTGCCAGCAGCTTAGGGTCAGGTCGGTACGAGCAGTACTTC
>.|TRBJ1-6|17|.|TRBV30
CAWRIFGAAGYNSPLHF
TGTGCCTGGAGAATCTTCGGGGCAGCGGGCTATAATTCACCCCTCCACTTT
>.|TRBJ1-2|11|.|TRBV30
CASSIGRGYTF
TGTGCCTCCTCGATTGGAAGGGGCTACACCTTC